This T cell receptor (beta chain) emerged from a study of blood T cells in healthy people across ages. Each sample provided at least 6 micrograms of extracted total RNA. Study observations and caveats: Measured against age, TCR beta diversity per million T cells decreased in a roughly linear manner.

The length of the CDR3 is 14 residues. V lost 8 bases and J 2 bases, leaving 15 bases between the germline ends. Per the germline V gene, CDR1 is SEHNR and CDR2 is FQNEAQ (reference sequence). Remarks on this clonotype: Its antigen is not identified.

Sample-barcoded 5' priming and a J-beta primer mix drove a second PCR of about 7 to 11 cycles. Using its own MiXCR run on the 5' RACE reads, TCRdb lists one record per CDR3 protein. The top ten hold approximately 17% of the sample, which has about 1,000,000 distinct CDR3 sequences, roughly 45% seen once. The source is a woman aged 55-69 years in good health. The sequenced material came from blood. The V call is TRBV7-9, the J call TRBJ2-5, with TRBD2 as a possible D gene (6 bases). CDR3 in amino acids: CASGGGSSQETQYF. The DNA for the CDR3 is TGTGCCAGCGGGGGAGGTTCCAGTCAAGAGACCCAGTACTTC.